This section outlines one T cell receptor (beta chain) sequence together with its context. This table comes from immunoSEQ multiplex PCR, and its TCRdb copy is limited to in-frame clones, with some not included. Among under 300,000 clones listed, around 89% were seen once. These data belong to a study of blood T cell repertoires in COVID-19. Overall study: There were acute and convalescent COVID-19 samples, and they came from the United States, Italy and Spain.

Germline V CDR1 and CDR2: LNHNV, YYDKDF (reference sequence). This CDR3 has 16 residues. With 0 bases removed from V and 9 bases from J, the gap between germline ends came to 18 bases. This clonotype originated in a woman between 40 and 55 years old with acute COVID-19. Sequenced: PBMCs or T cells enriched from blood (not recorded which). The chain links TRBV15 to TRBJ2-1, with D perhaps matching TRBD2 (6 bases). For the CDR3, the DNA is TGTGCCACCAGCAGAGACGGGGGACTCGGGGGTGCTGAGCAGTTCTTC. It yields the protein CATSRDGGLGGAEQFF. The variable domain in full, completed from reference TRBV15 and TRBJ2-1, reads DAMVIQNPRYQVTQFGKPVTLSCSQTLNHNVMYWYQQKSSQAPKLLFHYYDKDFNNEADTPDNFQSRRPNTSFCFLDIRSPGLGDTAMYLCATSRDGGLGGAEQFFGPGTRLTVL.